These T cell receptor beta chains were read from a single sample in a study of cytomegalovirus exposure and HLA in healthy donors. Repertoires were generated with immunoSEQ multiplex PCR, while TCRdb's copy carries only in-frame clones and drops some. The sample consists of about 150,000 clones, 60% to 80% of them appearing once. Material for sequencing was PBMCs. Source of these receptors: a woman in her 30s in good health and CMV-seronegative. CDR3s include the opening cysteine and the closing phenylalanine or tryptophan. D genes are given only for firm matches. Where a row states a size, it is once, few, many or the class of an expanded clone; other rows omit it.

TRBV5-1	TRBJ1-1	-	-	CASSLAGLMNTEAFF	TGCGCCAGCAGCTTGGCGGGACTAATGAACACTGAAGCTTTCTTT
TRBV11-2	TRBJ2-3	-	-	CASSSRLGTDTQYF	TGTGCCAGCAGCTCCCGACTTGGCACAGATACGCAGTATTTT
TRBV5-4	TRBJ2-3	TRBD2	-	CASSLGTSGGIDTQYF	TGTGCCAGCAGCCTTGGGACTAGCGGGGGGATCGATACGCAGTATTTT
TRBV6-5	TRBJ1-6	-	once	CASTGAPYNSPLHF	TGTGCCAGCACAGGGGCGCCGTATAATTCACCCCTCCACTTT
TRBV5-1	TRBJ2-3	-	-	CASSLATGDTDTQYF	TGCGCCAGCAGCTTGGCCACGGGGGACACAGATACGCAGTATTTT
TRBV29-1	TRBJ2-1	-	-	CSVGRGSSYNEQFF	TGCAGCGTAGGTCGGGGGAGCTCCTACAATGAGCAGTTCTTC
TRBV30	TRBJ2-5	TRBD2	-	CAWSSGLRETQYF	TGTGCCTGGTCATCGGGACTACGGGAAACCCAGTACTTC
TRBV9	TRBJ2-5	-	-	CASSVVPGETQYF	TGTGCCAGCAGCGTAGTCCCCGGGGAGACCCAGTACTTC
TRBV27	TRBJ1-2	-	once	CASSFFNGGYTF	TGTGCCAGCAGTTTCTTCAACGGTGGCTACACCTTC
TRBV14	TRBJ1-1	-	-	CASSQDWGVGVNTEAFF	TGTGCCAGCAGCCAAGATTGGGGGGTGGGGGTGAACACTGAAGCTTTCTTT
TRBV9	TRBJ1-1	-	-	CASSFRPAGTEAFF	TGTGCCAGCAGCTTTAGACCGGCGGGCACTGAAGCTTTCTTT
TRBV5-3	TRBJ2-7	TRBD2	-	CARSLRLAGGYEQYF	TGTGCCAGAAGCTTAAGACTAGCGGGGGGGTACGAGCAGTACTTC
TRBV27	TRBJ2-7	TRBD1	-	CASSFQIGDRDYEQYF	TGTGCCAGCAGTTTCCAGATAGGGGACAGGGACTACGAGCAGTACTTC
TRBV7-9	TRBJ1-4	TRBD1	-	CASSRGQGLEKLFF	TGTGCCAGCAGCCGGGGACAGGGACTAGAAAAACTGTTTTTT
TRBV6-5	TRBJ1-5	TRBD1	-	CASSAVGQGYQPQHF	TGTGCCAGCAGTGCGGTGGGACAGGGTTATCAGCCCCAGCATTTT
TRBV6-5	TRBJ1-6	-	-	CASSYDSSYNSPLHF	TGTGCCAGCAGTTACGACAGCTCCTATAATTCACCCCTCCACTTT
TRBV4-1	TRBJ2-7	TRBD1	-	CASSLGTGGWYEQYF	TGCGCCAGCAGCCTCGGGACAGGGGGCTGGTACGAGCAGTACTTC
TRBV5-1	TRBJ2-7	TRBD1	-	CASSKRQGGSYEQYF	TGCGCCAGCAGCAAGAGACAGGGGGGATCCTACGAGCAGTACTTC
TRBV6-5	TRBJ2-7	-	few	CASSSISNNYYEQYF	TGTGCCAGCAGTTCGATCTCCAATAACTACTACGAGCAGTACTTC
TRBV6-5	TRBJ2-7	TRBD1	-	CASRGTGAYEQYF	TGTGCCAGCCGTGGGACAGGAGCCTACGAGCAGTACTTC
TRBV19	TRBJ2-7	-	-	CASTRGDGSYEQYF	TGTGCCAGTACCAGGGGGGACGGCTCCTACGAGCAGTACTTC
TRBV4-2	TRBJ2-1	TRBD2	-	CASSQAGTSGGNEQFF	TGTGCCAGCAGCCAAGCCGGGACTAGCGGGGGAAATGAGCAGTTCTTC
TRBV5-1	TRBJ2-5	TRBD2	-	CASSFIPLAVVQETQYF	TGCGCCAGCAGCTTTATCCCCCTAGCGGTCGTACAAGAGACCCAGTACTTC
TRBV5-4	TRBJ2-7	TRBD2	-	CASSLASGGPSSYEQYF	TGTGCCAGCAGCTTGGCTAGCGGGGGGCCCAGCTCCTACGAGCAGTACTTC
TRBV9	TRBJ2-3	TRBD2	-	CASSALSGGTGTDTQYF	TGTGCCAGCAGCGCCCTGAGCGGGGGGACCGGCACAGATACGCAGTATTTT
TRBV14	TRBJ1-2	-	-	CASSQEGYYGYTF	TGTGCCAGCAGCCAGGAGGGGTACTATGGCTACACCTTC
TRBV9	TRBJ2-1	TRBD2	-	CASSDTSGGRNEQFF	TGTGCCAGCAGCGACACTAGCGGGGGACGCAATGAGCAGTTCTTC
TRBV10-3	TRBJ2-6	-	-	CAISAGSGANVLTF	TGTGCCATCAGTGCCGGGTCCGGGGCCAACGTCCTGACTTTC
TRBV7-9	TRBJ2-7	TRBD2	-	CASSQSGGGLVSEQYF	TGTGCCAGCAGCCAGTCCGGCGGGGGGCTGGTTAGCGAGCAGTACTTC
TRBV18	TRBJ1-2	-	-	CASSPVRVSETNYGYTF	TGTGCCAGCTCACCCGTCCGGGTTTCGGAGACCAACTATGGCTACACCTTC
TRBV5-1	TRBJ1-1	-	-	CASKRSGDTEAFF	TGCGCCAGCAAGAGGTCGGGGGACACTGAAGCTTTCTTT
TRBV5-4	TRBJ2-1	-	-	CASSLGQYEQFF	TGTGCCAGCAGCTTGGGCCAGTACGAGCAGTTCTTC
TRBV9	TRBJ1-1	-	-	CASSAHAGVEAFF	TGTGCCAGCAGCGCCCACGCCGGAGTTGAAGCTTTCTTT
TRBV4-1	TRBJ2-4	-	-	CASSHRAGLAKNIQYF	TGCGCCAGCAGCCACCGCGCCGGACTAGCCAAAAACATTCAGTACTTC
TRBV5-6	TRBJ2-7	TRBD1	-	CASGDRSSYEQYF	TGTGCCAGCGGGGACAGGAGCTCCTACGAGCAGTACTTC
TRBV19	TRBJ1-2	-	-	CASSPRWGGPDYGYTF	TGTGCCAGTAGCCCCCGGTGGGGGGGGCCGGACTATGGCTACACCTTC